The 13 T cell receptor beta chains given below trace back to one sample, sequenced in a study of T cells in tumors after PD-1 blockade (dated by TCRdb to about 2019). Receptor amplification or capture employed the immunoSEQ multiplex PCR assay. TCRdb holds this immuneACCESS table with in-frame rearrangements only. Some clones are missing; in checked studies, unresolved V genes explain under half, and the rest has no known cause. This sample is represented by tens of thousands of clones; more than 65% of them were singletons. The top ten constitute 8% to 10% of the sample. The sample in question was PBMCs, obtained before anti-PD-1 therapy. The receptors come from a human donor with advanced basal cell or squamous cell carcinoma (not recorded which).

V is TRBV7-9 and J is TRBJ2-3; D call uncertain. Germline V gene data show CDR1 as SEHNR and CDR2 as FQNEAQ (reference sequence). The V and J ends lost 4 bases and 6 bases respectively, with 11 bases between them. This CDR3 contains 13 residues. The CDR3 DNA sequence: TGTGCCAGCAGCTCGGAGTTATGGGATACGCAGTATTTT. It translates to CASSSELWDTQYF. The full variable domain, completed using reference TRBV7-9 and TRBJ2-3, is DTGVSQNPRHKITKRGQNVTFRCDPISEHNRLYWYRQTLGQGPEFLTYFQNEAQLEKSRLLSDRFSAERPKGSFSTLEIQRTEQGDSAMYLCASSSELWDTQYFGPGTRLTVL.

The gene calls are TRBV18 and TRBJ1-2; D may be TRBD1 (5 bases). This CDR3 region has 15 residues. Germline CDR1 is KGHSH and CDR2 is LQKENI. The V and J ends lost 1 base and 6 bases respectively, with 15 bases between them. CDR3 in DNA: TGTGCCAGCTCACCACTCAGGTCCGGGGACCATGGCTACACCTTC. Translated: CASSPLRSGDHGYTF.

The sample holds a few counts of this clone. The chain has TRBV14 and TRBJ2-2; perhaps TRBD2 as D (7 bases). Germline V gene lookup returns CDR1 SGHDN and CDR2 FVKESK. The germline V and J ends were trimmed by 0 bases and 4 bases, with 12 bases remaining between them. CDR3 size: 16 residues. Here the CDR3 DNA reads TGTGCCAGCAGCCAAGATGTGAGGGGGGGCACCGGGGAGCTGTTTTTT. Translating gives CASSQDVRGGTGELFF.

This chain joins TRBV29-1 and TRBJ1-1; unclear D gene. Between the trimmed V and J ends, which lost 7 bases and 10 bases, there was a span of 16 bases. Germline V lookup: CDR1 SQVTM, CDR2 ANQGSEA. The CDR3 covers 11 residues. DNA of the CDR3: TGCAGCGCTGCCGGGGAGGCTGGAGCTTTCTTT. As protein: CSAAGEAGAFF.

This chain connects TRBV6-4 to TRBJ2-3; no clear D. This CDR3 is built from 14 residues. CDR1 and CDR2 from the germline V gene are MRHNA and SNTAGT. Deletions cut 5 bases from V and 1 base from J, with 10 bases between. For the CDR3, the DNA is TGTGCCAGCAGTCTCGGCGGAGGCACAGATACGCAGTATTTT. The encoded protein is CASSLGGGTDTQYF.

The chain carries TRBV11-3 and TRBJ2-3; D gene uncertain. V was cut by 5 bases and J by 1 base, with 10 bases left in between. Germline lookup yields CDR1 SGHNT and CDR2 YENEEA. The CDR3 contains 14 residues. CDR3 loop: CASSPPIGTDTQYF. CDR3 in DNA: TGTGCCAGCAGCCCGCCCATAGGCACAGATACGCAGTATTTT.

V gene TRBV7-2 combines with J gene TRBJ1-3; no clear D gene. Germline values: CDR1 SGHTA, CDR2 FQGNSA. V lost 0 bases and J 8 bases, leaving 20 bases between the germline ends. The length of the CDR3 is 17 residues. The CDR3 DNA reads as TGTGCCAGCAGCTTAGCGAGCCCCCGGGGTGCGGTACACACCATATATTTT. Protein sequence: CASSLASPRGAVHTIYF.

CDR3 loop: CASSLGGSGYTF. The CDR3 DNA reads TGTGCCAGCAGTTTAGGGGGTAGCGGCTACACCTTC. The chain joins TRBV12-3 or TRBV12-4 to TRBJ1-2; no firm D call. Trimming cost V 1 base and J 8 bases, with 8 bases left between them. There are 12 residues in the CDR3.

The V and J genes are TRBV19 and TRBJ1-1; perhaps TRBD1 as D (6 bases). CDR3 length: 13 amino acids. The V gene lost 7 bases and the J gene lost 4 bases, with 13 bases spanning the gap. CDR1 is LNHDA, CDR2 SQIVND, per germline (reference sequence). The CDR3 DNA is TGTGCCAGTATACCGGGGGCGGGCACTGAAGCTTTCTTT. Translation: CASIPGAGTEAFF.

This clone was counted a few times. The J gene is TRBJ2-1, the V gene TRBV25-1; 9 bases are shared with TRBD2. V dropped 3 bases and J dropped 8; count of bases not matched to a gene: 5. CDR3 length equals 14 residues. Germline values: CDR1 MGHDK, CDR2 SYGVNS. CDR3 sequence (DNA): TGTGCCAGCAGTGAGGCTAGCGGGACCTATGAGCAGTTCTTC. It codes for CASSEASGTYEQFF.

This clone was detected a few times. J is TRBJ2-7 and V is TRBV7-2; 12 bases match TRBD2. After removal of 5 bases from V and 6 bases from J, the junction contained 8 bases not matched to a gene. The germline CDR1 and CDR2 sequences are SGHTA and FQGNSA. The CDR3 spans 15 residues. CDR3 residues: CASSPSSGGVREQYF. The CDR3 DNA is TGTGCCAGCAGCCCCTCTAGCGGGGGGGTCCGCGAGCAGTACTTC.

This clone was seen only a few times. The chain combines TRBV4-1 with TRBJ2-7; 7 bases match TRBD1. Trimming took 0 bases from V and 4 from J; bases not matched to a gene: 6. The V gene's germline CDR1 is MGHRA and CDR2 YSYEKL. CDR3 size: 15 residues. CDR3 coding DNA: TGCGCCAGCAGCCAAGAACAGGGGTTTGTTTACGAGCAGTACTTC. As protein: CASSQEQGFVYEQYF.

The V gene is TRBV2, the J gene TRBJ2-4; either TRBD1 or TRBD2 may supply D (6 bases each). Per the germline V gene, CDR1 is SNHLY and CDR2 is FYNNEI. The CDR3 sequence is 12 residues long. Trimming left V 8 bases short and J 8 bases short, with 13 bases between. The CDR3 loop is CASAAGEDIQYF. The CDR3 DNA reads as TGTGCCAGCGCGGCAGGGGAGGACATTCAGTACTTC.